This T cell receptor beta chain stems from a study of shared clonotypes between healthy human individuals. Looking at the study overall: Per donor, three plates held CD4 naive cells, three held CD4 memory, two held CD8 naive and one held CD8 memory.

In the original workflow: ImmunoSEQ supplied junction-only sequences lacking quality scores, so filtering was different. The repertoire was sequenced with immunoSEQ multiplex PCR; TCRdb's copy has only in-frame clones and lacks some. Clonal size and the V and J genes are those of that table, whereas D and trimming came from the DNA. The sample has around 600,000 clones; approximately 95% are singletons. General study points: When compared with the clonotypes that were shared by all four sorted-subset donors, the non-shared clonotypes turned out to have lower generation probabilities. Clonotype sharing across a few donors was observed for around 5% of naive CD4 clonotypes.

This clone was found once. The antigen is not known. J gave up 8 bases and V 3 bases, and 6 bases lay outside the gene matches. The germline V gene encodes CDR1 MNHEY and CDR2 SMNVEV (reference sequence). The CDR3 runs to 14 residues. Only CD45RO-negative cells positively selected for CCR7 counted as naive CD8 cells, so terminally differentiated effector memory CD45RA+ cells were excluded. The chain employs TRBV27 and TRBJ2-1, with TRBD1 identical over 8 bases. The specimen sequenced was naive CD8+ T cells sorted from blood. This clonotype originated in a woman in her 30s in good health. As DNA, the CDR3 is TGTGCCAGCAGTTTCGGGACAGGTGCCGATGAGCAGTTCTTC. This encodes CASSFGTGADEQFF.